The 18 T cell receptor beta chains given below trace back to one sample, sequenced in a study of memory CD4+ T cells and cytomegalovirus serostatus. Some clones are missing from TCRdb's copy, which holds only in-frame ones; the method was immunoSEQ multiplex PCR. The sample consists of 60,000 to 70,000 clones, around three quarters of them appearing once. Single viable CD3+CD4+CD8-CD45RO+ cells were sorted as the memory CD4+ T cells. Material: memory CD4+ T cells from blood. All receptors come from an adult in good health and CMV-seronegative. Some clones in this sample may be carry-over from other donors' samples.

This chain uses TRBV6-5 with TRBJ2-7; the D gene could be TRBD1 or TRBD2 (5 bases each). The V end was cut by 0 bases, the J end by 2 bases, with 11 bases between. Germline V CDR1 and CDR2: MNHEY, SVGAGI. The CDR3 is 15 residues long. The CDR3 is CASSYSGVGPYEQYF. DNA for the CDR3: TGTGCCAGCAGTTACTCGGGGGTCGGGCCCTACGAGCAGTACTTC.

CDR3 nucleotide sequence: TGTGCCAGCAGTTACGTAGATTCGCGAGGTCAGCCCCAGCATTTT. As protein: CASSYVDSRGQPQHF. This sequence joins TRBV6-6 and TRBJ1-5; D call uncertain. Germline CDR1 and CDR2: MNHNY and SVGAGI (reference sequence). CDR3 size: 15 residues. V was pared by 2 bases and J by 6 bases, with 14 bases between.

This chain connects TRBV9 to TRBJ1-2; 8 nucleotides align to TRBD1. With V trimmed by 0 bases and J by 8 bases, 6 bases remained unmatched. The CDR3 sequence is 14 residues long. Germline loops: CDR1 SGDLS, CDR2 YYNGEE. The CDR3 is CASSVDGQGGGYTF. DNA of the CDR3: TGTGCCAGCAGCGTAGACGGACAGGGAGGAGGCTACACCTTC.

The chain links TRBV7-9 to TRBJ2-4; D might be TRBD1 or TRBD2, each matching 5 bases. CDR3 size: 16 residues. The V and J ends lost 1 base and 5 bases respectively, with 15 bases between them. Germline V gene lookup returns CDR1 SEHNR and CDR2 FQNEAQ (reference sequence). CDR3 DNA sequence: TGTGCCAGCAGCTTAGGGGGGTCGGGCAGAGAAAACATTCAGTACTTC. Translated: CASSLGGSGRENIQYF.

This sequence joins TRBV5-4 and TRBJ1-4, with D uncertain. Trimming shortened V by 0 bases and J by 4 bases, and 13 bases separated the two germline ends. CDR1 SGHNT and CDR2 YYREEE come from the germline V gene (reference sequence). The CDR3 length is 16 residues. The CDR3 loop is CASSLVLGNINEKLFF. As DNA, the CDR3 is TGTGCCAGCAGCTTGGTTTTAGGGAACATTAATGAAAAACTGTTTTTT.

The J gene is TRBJ1-1, the V gene TRBV5-6; D possibly corresponds to TRBD1 (5 bases). The length of the CDR3 is 14 residues. The germline CDR1 and CDR2 sequences are SGHDT and YYEEEE. V was pared by 2 bases and J by 0 bases, with 8 bases between. This CDR3 is CASSFRQMNTEAFF. Here the CDR3 DNA reads TGTGCCAGCAGCTTCCGACAGATGAACACTGAAGCTTTCTTT. Combining the CDR3 with reference TRBV5-6 and TRBJ1-1 gives the whole variable domain DAGVTQSPTHLIKTRGQQVTLRCSPKSGHDTVSWYQQALGQGPQFIFQYYEEEERQRGNFPDRFSGHQFPNYSSELNVNALLLGDSALYLCASSFRQMNTEAFFGQGTRLTVV.

The V gene is TRBV7-2, the J gene TRBJ2-1, with D unclear. V was clipped by 5 bases and J by 9 bases, with 11 bases between them. CDR1 and CDR2 from the germline V gene are SGHTA and FQGNSA. The CDR3 is 12 amino acids. CDR3 coding DNA: TGTGCCAGCAGCCCCCCCTCTCCTGAGCAGTTCTTC. Protein sequence: CASSPPSPEQFF.

The genes are TRBV10-3 and TRBJ2-5; the match to TRBD1 covers 10 bases. The CDR3 runs to 13 residues. V lost 10 bases and J lost 3; bases outside the gene matches: 5. Germline CDR1 and CDR2: ENHRY and SYGVKD. The CDR3, as DNA: TGTGCCACACAGGGACAGGGGAAAGAGACCCAGTACTTC. Its translation: CATQGQGKETQYF.

The chain joins TRBV5-1 to TRBJ1-5; D not certain. The V end lost 1 base, the J end lost 0 bases, and 8 bases lay between the germline ends. CDR1 and CDR2 (germline): SGHRS, YFSETQ. This CDR3 contains 15 residues. The CDR3 sequence is CASSLNGYSNQPQHF. CDR3 DNA sequence: TGCGCCAGCAGCTTGAACGGATATAGCAATCAGCCCCAGCATTTT.

The CDR3 sequence is CASSQALNSGRGKNIQYF. CDR3 coding DNA: TGCGCCAGCAGCCAAGCCTTAAATAGCGGGAGGGGGAAAAACATTCAGTACTTC. V usage is TRBV4-1 and J usage is TRBJ2-4; 11 bases agree with TRBD2. CDR3 length: 18 residues. V shed 1 base, J shed 4 bases, and the junction held 9 bases outside the gene matches. Germline CDR1 MGHRA, CDR2 YSYEKL.

This clone was counted only a few times. The rearrangement joins TRBV7-2 to TRBJ1-2; TRBD1 might be the D (5 bases). Per germline, CDR1 SGHTA and CDR2 FQGNSA. Trimming took 0 bases from V and 7 from J, leaving 15 bases between them. The CDR3 has 15 residues. CDR3 protein: CASSLAVGERSGYTF. The CDR3 nucleotides are TGTGCCAGCAGCTTAGCGGTGGGGGAGAGAAGTGGCTACACCTTC.

The V call is TRBV19, the J call TRBJ2-3, with D perhaps TRBD1 or TRBD2 (5 bases each). With 6 bases removed from V and 6 bases from J, the gap between germline ends came to 19 bases. This CDR3 comprises 15 residues. Germline values: CDR1 LNHDA, CDR2 SQIVND (reference sequence). The CDR3 sequence: CASSPRPTGPDTQYF. CDR3 DNA sequence: TGTGCCAGTAGCCCCCGTCCGACGGGGCCGGATACGCAGTATTTT.

The rearrangement uses TRBV5-4 and TRBJ2-1; 7 bases match TRBD2. J gave up 5 bases and V 4 bases, and 9 bases lay outside the gene matches. Germline V CDR1 and CDR2: SGHNT, YYREEE (reference sequence). The CDR3 is made up of 15 amino acids. Here the CDR3 DNA reads TGTGCCAGCAGCCCCCAGCGGGGATCTAACAATGAGCAGTTCTTC. Amino acid sequence: CASSPQRGSNNEQFF.

The V gene is TRBV6-4, the J gene TRBJ2-1; 9 bases align to TRBD1. The V gene end was trimmed by 6 bases and the J gene end by 8 bases; junction bases not matched to a gene: 8. This CDR3 spans 14 amino acids. Germline lookup yields CDR1 MRHNA and CDR2 SNTAGT. CDR3 region: CASRPRTGAYEQFF. In DNA, the CDR3 is TGTGCCAGCAGGCCCCGGACAGGGGCCTATGAGCAGTTCTTC.

The rearrangement links TRBV18 to TRBJ2-5, with D possibly called TRBD1 or TRBD2 (5 bases each). The CDR3 length is 11 residues. The V and J ends lost 5 bases and 5 bases respectively, with 6 bases between them. The V gene's germline CDR1 is KGHSH and CDR2 LQKENI. Written as DNA, the CDR3 is TGTGCCAGCTCAAGGGACGAGACCCAGTACTTC. Its protein is CASSRDETQYF.

This chain joins TRBV4-2 and TRBJ2-1, with 14 bases fitting TRBD2. CDR1 LGHNA and CDR2 YNFKEQ come from the germline V gene. The CDR3 length is 18 residues. V gave up 0 bases and J gave up 7 bases; unmatched junction bases: 8. The CDR3 region is CASSQDPGTSGRGNEQFF. CDR3 sequence (DNA): TGTGCCAGCAGCCAAGACCCCGGGACTAGCGGGAGAGGGAATGAGCAGTTCTTC.

V and J are TRBV6-5 and TRBJ1-5; no reliable D call. The CDR3 extends over 14 amino acids. Germline lookup yields CDR1 MNHEY and CDR2 SVGAGI. The V gene lost 6 bases and the J gene lost 6 bases, with 15 bases spanning the gap. CDR3 sequence: CASSPNTRGQPQHF. In nucleotides, the CDR3 is TGTGCCAGCAGCCCCAACACCCGCGGTCAGCCCCAGCATTTT.

This clone was recorded a few times. The V gene is TRBV14, the J gene TRBJ2-1; D is uncertain. The CDR3 consists of 13 residues. Trimming shortened V by 1 base and J by 7 bases, and 8 bases separated the two germline ends. Germline V gene lookup returns CDR1 SGHDN and CDR2 FVKESK. The CDR3 DNA reads TGTGCCAGCAGCCAAGTAGGGAATAATGAGCAGTTCTTC. This gives the protein CASSQVGNNEQFF.